Here is one T cell receptor (beta chain) with its context. This clone was seen only a few times. Its antigen is not yet known. Qualities for individual bases were not recorded, and no much larger clone is one base off. The cohort comprised under 700 healthy bone marrow donors. At the time of sampling, all cohort members were nominally healthy, though unrecorded immune exposures were likely present. The donor tested CMV seropositive and was one of the 289 seropositive cohort members. Each donor provided a peripheral blood sample, and peripheral blood mononuclear cells were used for TCR beta sequencing. The Qiagen DNeasy Blood Extraction Kit was used to extract genomic DNA from the blood cell samples. This entry belongs to a study of cytomegalovirus exposure and HLA in healthy donors (dated by TCRdb to the late 2010s). General notes on the study: An earlier analysis of around 600 of the donors reported about 290 Gb of sequence data and around 120 million unique TCR beta sequences from 150 million to 200 million T cells. An early release that covered several hundred HLA-typed donors contained about 300 gigabases of sequencing data and 65 million to 100 million unique TCR sequences. Of the 300 to 450 genotyped donors, 81% were placed in the genetic ancestry cluster associated with self-reported Caucasian donors. The study was designed to test whether signatures of past pathogen exposure could be identified by cataloging public T cell receptors. The study profiled the T cell repertoires of about 640 subjects by immunosequencing and related them to cytomegalovirus serostatus. In addition to the first cohort of 500 to 850 subjects, a separate validation cohort of 120 different subjects was used. The study combined high-throughput TCR immunosequencing, statistical association of individual TCRs with disease status, and machine learning to predict cytomegalovirus infection status. A later analysis re-analyzed previously published TCR beta repertoires from hundreds of donors and added high-resolution HLA genotyping to study TCR occurrence patterns. Rather than drawing on any new phenotypic data, the later analysis identified candidate immune exposures from TCR beta sequences and the way those sequences occurred across donors. In an earlier analysis of roughly 600 of the donors, high-throughput TCR beta sequencing was used to judge whether each TCR beta V gene segment behaved as functional or pseudogenic. Donor age, sex, ethnicity and CMV serostatus were compiled together with the repertoire data. A later genetic analysis used genome-wide SNP genotypes for 398 of the 666 donors, treating that subset as a discovery cohort. All discovery cohort repertoires had been generated on a single sequencing platform. Both class I and class II loci were covered by HLA typing, at four-digit resolution. The number of typed donors differed by locus: 629-630 for A, B, C, DRB1 and DQB1; some 500 for DQA1; over 600 for DPA1; and around 490 for DPB1. Roughly 5 DR-DQ haplotypes were treated as single units for association and clustering because of strong linkage in the cohort. Among 398 genotyped donors of the cohort, an average of around 240,000 unique TCR beta nucleotide sequences were sequenced per donor, 15% to 20% of them non-productive.

The CDR3 covers 13 residues, taking in both the cysteine and the phenylalanine. Here the CDR3 DNA is all that survives: 39 bases in frame from base 1. The trim is 7 bases for V and 4 bases for J, with a gap of 13 bases between the germline ends. CDR1 and CDR2, looked up from the germline V gene, are SNHLY and FYNNEI. Library preparation employed the immunoSEQ multiplex PCR assay. The multiplex PCR relied on a mix of 60 forward primers for TCR Vbeta segments and 13 reverse primers for TCR Jbeta segments. The CDR3 region of rearranged TCR beta genes was amplified from genomic DNA by a multiplex PCR assay. The Illumina HiSeq System was used to sequence the amplified TCR beta libraries as 87-base-pair reads. Processing in the source paper ran as follows. A later analysis counted 65 million to 90 million unique TCR beta chains across the 666 repertoires, and some 11 million of these chains were shared by at least two donors. Raw reads were error-corrected and collapsed into unique sequences with a nearest-neighbor algorithm that merged closely related sequences to remove PCR and sequencing errors. CDR3 sequences were aligned to IMGT reference sequences to assign V, D and J gene segments. For a sequence to be retained, a match of at least six nucleotides was required to both a V gene segment and a J gene segment. A rearrangement counted as productive if the CDR3 had no stop codons and remained in frame with V and J, and every other rearrangement counted as non-productive. CDR3 was defined according to IMGT convention as the region running from the second conserved V-encoded cysteine to the conserved J-encoded phenylalanine. The earlier analysis of 500 to 600 of the donors excluded sequences that lacked an unambiguous match to a single V gene segment. An earlier analysis of 587 of the donors classified V segments as functional when productive rearrangements were above 56.7% and as segregating when the standard deviation between donors was above 5%. A statistical classification framework was developed to diagnose cytomegalovirus status using the catalog of TCR beta chain sequences. V and J gene assignment, in a later analysis, came from comparing TCR nucleotide sequences with IMGT/GENE-DB human TR gene sequences. The TCRdist pipeline was used in a later analysis to assign CDR3 sequences and most-parsimonious VDJ recombination scenarios. In a later analysis, every TCR beta chain was defined by the combination of its CDR3 amino acid sequence and its V-gene family, and reads without a unique V-gene family were dropped. To address suspected cross-contamination and a sequencing artifact, a later analysis removed some 620 highly shared, low-generation-probability nucleotide sequences. In a later analysis, a clonal expansion index for each public chain was calculated from normalized within-repertoire ranks of inferred template counts. In a later analysis, generation probabilities were computed using a VDJ recombination model fitted to out-of-frame rearrangements, and the results were checked against IGoR. A later analysis scored TCR-TCR, TCR-HLA and TCR-CMV co-occurrence with hypergeometric tests, applying a repertoire-size bias correction to TCR pairs. False discovery rates were estimated in a later analysis by permuting HLA or CMV assignments 20 times. In a later analysis, co-occurring TCRs were grouped using DBSCAN, with TCRdist sequence similarity added in when clustering inside HLA-allele-positive subsets. Repertoires with fewer than 30,000 or more than 120,000 public chains were left out of co-occurrence clustering, as were five repertoires with anomalous nucleotide sharing. In TCRdb, the immuneACCESS table is reduced to in-frame sequences with V and J assigned. These tables do not hold every clone; where another copy was compared, an unresolved V gene accounts for under half, and the others remain unexplained. Clone size and the V and J calls come from that table; the DNA yielded D and trimming. The sample table lists 120,000 or so clones, approximately 10% of them with a count of one. Roughly 4.2% of the sample is held by the ten biggest clonotypes.

General study outcomes and caveats: In both the original and validation cohorts, the classifier was reported to diagnose cytomegalovirus status with high specificity and sensitivity. Some IMGT-functional V segments, including TRBV6-2 and TRBV6-3, could not be told apart with the 87-base-pair reads, so those segments were excluded. V-gene and J-gene trimming of TCR beta chains was associated with a missense DCLRE1C variant in a later genetic analysis, and the association was replicated in an independent cohort. A few of the identified cytomegalovirus-associated TCR beta chains were confirmed in vitro to be specific for cytomegalovirus antigens. Most TCR sequences were seen in very few donors, while some public TCRs were found in many individuals. The authors suggested that the approach could potentially be extended to other disease states and immunological phenotypes. In a later analysis, most CMV-associated TCR beta chains were found to appear HLA-restricted, with HLA associations seemingly driven largely by CMV exposure. This cohort had only TCR beta chains sequenced, and the lack of alpha or paired-chain data limited which features could be detected. Roughly uniform sequencing depth across donors was assumed in presence/absence analyses, although this assumption may not hold. A further reported finding was that TCR beta sequences accurately predicted the HLA-A and HLA-B alleles for most subjects in the first cohort. A cluster of highly shared sequence variants was judged likely to be a technical artifact of the sequencing pipeline. A later analysis found that TCR association rates varied across HLA loci, with DRB1 alleles showing the most associated TCRs and HLA-C alleles the fewest. Several of the top co-occurrence clusters appeared to be linked to parvovirus B19, influenza, CMV and Epstein-Barr virus, according to a later analysis. Because HLA typing was unavailable for some donors at each locus, only the typed subset was used in association tests. When HLA alleles, especially DR and DQ, strongly co-occurred, attributing TCR associations to individual alleles was difficult. Compared with equally common non-associated chains, HLA-associated TCR beta chains in a later analysis were more clonally expanded and had lower generation probabilities. In the study, roughly 160 TCR beta chains were listed as associated with cytomegalovirus. An earlier analysis of 587 of the donors showed that most TCR beta V segments appeared in productive rearrangements either about 87% or about 30% of the time, which broadly matched IMGT annotations. In a later genetic analysis, fewer N-insertions in productive TCRs were reported among donors in an Asian-associated ancestry cluster than the 666-donor mean. Seventeen rarely observed V segments, including chromosome 9 orphons, were excluded from the earlier analysis of 550 to 700 of the donors because counts were too low. Immune exposure information for the cohort was limited to CMV serostatus. Linkage disequilibrium might explain the correlated functional status among segregating V segments, but an unknown experimental factor could not be excluded. A later analysis associated about 17,000 TCR beta sequences with specific HLA alleles at a false discovery rate of 0.05.

This receptor was obtained from a woman between 18 and 29 years old in good health and CMV-seropositive. Sequenced sample: PBMCs. The rearrangement joined TRBV2 to TRBJ1-1; TRBD1 could be the D gene, as 6 bases match. CDR3 sequence: CASTGQRITEAFF. The nucleotide sequence reads as follows: TGTGCCAGCACCGGACAGCGTATCACTGAAGCTTTCTTT.